Listed below are T cell receptor beta chains from one sample, sequenced in a study of blood T cell repertoires in COVID-19. Produced via immunoSEQ multiplex PCR; TCRdb's table is partial and in-frame only. The sample carries about 230,000 clones, about 85% recorded once. Specimen: PBMCs or T cells enriched from blood (not recorded which). The source of these receptors is a young man who had recovered from COVID-19. CDR3s include the opening cysteine and the closing phenylalanine or tryptophan. D genes are given only for firm matches. Size tells how often a clone was seen (once, few, many) or the class of an expanded clone, and some rows leave it out.

TRBD1	TRBV11-2	TRBJ2-4	NA	CASSPIQGALYF	TGTGCCAGCAGCCCGATACAGGGGGCTTTATACTTC
NA	TRBV6-2/TRBV6-3	TRBJ1-1	NA	CASSRTGITEAFF	TGTGCCAGCAGCCGCACAGGGATCACTGAAGCTTTCTTT
NA	TRBV7-8	TRBJ1-5	NA	CASSLDYSNQPQHF	TGTGCCAGCAGCTTAGACTATAGCAATCAGCCCCAGCATTTT
TRBD1	TRBV27	TRBJ1-1	NA	CASLRSRTGKNTEAFF	TGTGCCAGCTTAAGAAGCCGGACAGGGAAGAACACTGAAGCTTTCTTT
NA	TRBV30	TRBJ1-2	NA	CAWSSNYGYTF	TGTGCCTGGAGCAGTAACTATGGCTACACCTTC
NA	TRBV12-3/TRBV12-4	TRBJ1-5	NA	CASSDRYQPQHF	TGTGCCAGCAGCGACAGGTATCAGCCCCAGCATTTT
NA	TRBV7-9	TRBJ2-1	NA	CASSLSRGNEQFF	TGTGCCAGCAGCCTCTCCCGGGGCAATGAGCAGTTCTTC
NA	TRBV2	TRBJ2-4	NA	CASSTDLGAAKNIQYF	TGTGCCAGCAGTACCGACTTGGGGGCGGCCAAAAACATTCAGTACTTC
TRBD1	TRBV4-2	TRBJ2-1	NA	CASSQDLGTGGYNEQFF	TGTGCCAGCAGCCAAGATCTTGGGACAGGGGGATACAATGAGCAGTTCTTC
NA	TRBV28	TRBJ2-7	NA	CASLGAGNYEQYF	TGTGCCAGCTTAGGCGCGGGGAACTACGAGCAGTACTTC
TRBD1	TRBV30	TRBJ1-2	few	CAYRGNYGYTF	TGTGCCTACAGGGGTAACTATGGCTACACCTTC
TRBD2	TRBV11-2	TRBJ2-1	once	CASSPRLRGGFNEQFF	TGTGCCAGCAGCCCCCGGTTGCGGGGGGGATTCAATGAGCAGTTCTTC
TRBD1	TRBV7-2	TRBJ1-2	NA	CASRGTGKFYGYTF	TGTGCCAGCAGGGGGACAGGAAAGTTCTATGGCTACACCTTC
TRBD1	TRBV5-5	TRBJ1-1	once	CASSLVTGGTEAFF	TGTGCCAGCAGCTTGGTGACAGGGGGCACTGAAGCTTTCTTT
TRBD2	TRBV18	TRBJ2-2	NA	CASPVAGSNTGELFF	TGTGCCAGCCCAGTAGCGGGATCGAACACCGGGGAGCTGTTTTTT
NA	TRBV3-1/TRBV3-2	TRBJ1-5	NA	CASRLTGSNQPQHF	TGTGCCAGCAGGCTGACGGGATCCAATCAGCCCCAGCATTTT
TRBD1	TRBV5-1	TRBJ1-5	NA	CASSPGTGKQPQHF	TGCGCCAGCAGCCCGGGGACAGGGAAACAGCCCCAGCATTTT
NA	TRBV9	TRBJ2-3	NA	CASRRSGKSTDTQYF	TGTGCCAGCCGACGGTCAGGCAAAAGCACAGATACGCAGTATTTT